This TCR beta chain appears in the sequencing data of a study of blood T cell repertoires in COVID-19. Study context: COVID-19 samples collected from the United States, Italy and Spain covered acute and convalescent phases. From T cells, B-cell-depleted T cells, or PBMCs came the material, which was cDNA or gDNA.

As originally analysed: Counts of nucleated cells, estimated from reference gene primer amplification, were obtained. Some clones are missing from TCRdb's copy, which holds only in-frame ones; the method was immunoSEQ multiplex PCR. The V and J calls and clone size come from that table; D and trimming were worked out from the DNA. The sample contains around 350,000 clones, approximately 86% of which appear only once. Germline V CDR1 and CDR2: MDHEN, SYDVKM. The CDR3 loop spans 12 amino acids. Trimming shortened V by 3 bases and J by 6 bases, and 5 bases separated the two germline ends. The V gene is TRBV28, the J gene TRBJ2-2; D not resolved. The receptor was isolated from a human donor in a cohort sampled during active COVID-19. Sequencing input: peripheral blood. CDR3 in DNA: TGTGCCAGCAGTTTTAGCTCCGGGGAGCTGTTTTTT. Protein sequence: CASSFSSGELFF.